A selection of T cell receptor beta chains follows, all from one sample in a study of cytomegalovirus exposure and HLA in healthy donors. Method: immunoSEQ multiplex PCR; TCRdb's copy keeps in-frame clones and lacks some. Among 140,000 to 150,000 clones listed, approximately 82% were seen once. Sequenced sample: PBMCs. Every receptor here comes from a woman in her sixties in good health and CMV-seropositive. Each CDR3 is given with its conserved first and last residue. The order of the fields is CDR3 length, clone size, J gene, D gene, V gene, CDR3 protein, CDR3 DNA. A D gene is named only where the DNA matches it firmly. For some rows the clone size is stated as once, few or many, or as a class when expanded; others skip it.

12	.	TRBJ2-7	TRBD2	TRBV18	CASSGSGVEQYF	TGTGCCAGCTCAGGGAGCGGGGTCGAGCAGTACTTC
16	.	TRBJ2-1	TRBD2	TRBV7-9	CASSMTSGLPYNEQFF	TGTGCCAGCAGCATGACTAGCGGGCTCCCCTACAATGAGCAGTTCTTC
14	few	TRBJ2-7	.	TRBV5-6	CASSFGAFSYEQYF	TGTGCCAGCAGCTTTGGGGCATTCTCCTACGAGCAGTACTTC
12	.	TRBJ1-2	TRBD1	TRBV28	CASSKTGGGYTF	TGTGCCAGCAGCAAGACAGGGGGTGGCTACACCTTC
16	.	TRBJ2-1	TRBD2	TRBV10-3	CAISETSGGAYNEQFF	TGTGCCATCAGCGAGACTAGCGGGGGAGCCTACAATGAGCAGTTCTTC
21	.	TRBJ2-6	.	TRBV15	CATSRVSPSNLASSGANVLTF	TGTGCCACCAGCAGAGTCAGTCCCTCTAATTTAGCAAGCTCTGGGGCCAACGTCCTGACTTTC
13	.	TRBJ2-7	TRBD2	TRBV19	CASSTGLAGEQYF	TGTGCCAGTAGTACGGGACTAGCTGGCGAGCAGTACTTC
15	.	TRBJ1-4	.	TRBV7-6	CASSLGRATNEKLFF	TGTGCCAGCAGCTTAGGACGGGCAACTAATGAAAAACTGTTTTTT
13	few	TRBJ2-7	TRBD1	TRBV10-3	CAISGTGAYEQYF	TGTGCCATCAGTGGGACAGGGGCTTACGAGCAGTACTTC
14	.	TRBJ1-4	.	TRBV6-6	CASSPGNTNEKLFF	TGTGCCAGCAGTCCAGGGAATACTAATGAAAAACTGTTTTTT
17	.	TRBJ2-1	.	TRBV18	CASSPVTLKSSYNEQFF	TGTGCCAGCTCACCAGTGACTCTCAAGAGCTCCTACAATGAGCAGTTCTTC
13	.	TRBJ2-7	.	TRBV5-1	CASTGQLSYEQYF	TGCGCCAGCACCGGACAACTCTCCTACGAGCAGTACTTC
16	.	TRBJ2-1	TRBD2	TRBV5-1	CASSISTGLGYNEQFF	TGCGCCAGCAGCATAAGTACGGGACTAGGGTACAATGAGCAGTTCTTC
12	.	TRBJ2-3	TRBD2	TRBV7-2	CASSWLAGMQYF	TGTGCCAGCAGCTGGCTAGCGGGTATGCAGTATTTT
11	.	TRBJ1-2	TRBD1	TRBV20-1	CSLRQGHGYTF	TGCAGTCTCCGACAGGGACATGGCTACACCTTC
13	.	TRBJ2-1	.	TRBV5-4	CASSSGSYNEQFF	TGTGCCAGCAGCTCTGGGAGCTACAATGAGCAGTTCTTC
12	.	TRBJ2-7	.	TRBV10-3	CAISVGESEQYF	TGTGCCATCAGTGTCGGGGAATCCGAGCAGTACTTC
16	once	TRBJ2-1	TRBD2	TRBV27	CASSLSGRIPYNEQFF	TGTGCCAGCAGTCTTAGCGGGAGAATACCTTACAATGAGCAGTTCTTC
13	.	TRBJ2-3	.	TRBV27	CASSSRSRDTQYF	TGTGCCAGCAGTTCCAGGTCCAGGGATACGCAGTATTTT
14	.	TRBJ1-1	.	TRBV6-1	CASSARTQDTEAFF	TGTGCCAGCAGTGCCAGGACACAAGACACTGAAGCTTTCTTT
16	.	TRBJ1-2	TRBD1	TRBV28	CASSPLGTGMNYGYTF	TGTGCCAGCAGCCCGTTGGGGACAGGGATGAACTATGGCTACACCTTC
16	.	TRBJ2-7	TRBD2	TRBV4-2	CASSQDWTSGVYEQYF	TGTGCCAGCAGCCAAGATTGGACTAGCGGGGTTTACGAGCAGTACTTC
15	.	TRBJ2-7	.	TRBV11-2	CASSLDIVYLSEQYF	TGTGCCAGCAGCTTAGATATAGTATACCTCTCCGAGCAGTACTTC
13	.	TRBJ1-5	TRBD1	TRBV11-2	CASSLTGDQPQHF	TGTGCCAGCAGCTTGACAGGGGATCAGCCCCAGCATTTT
13	.	TRBJ1-4	.	TRBV11-2	CASSMGQNEKLFF	TGTGCCAGCAGTATGGGGCAAAATGAAAAACTGTTTTTT
14	.	TRBJ2-5	.	TRBV10-3	CAIKVAGRQETQYF	TGTGCCATCAAAGTGGCGGGCCGCCAAGAGACCCAGTACTTC
14	.	TRBJ2-7	TRBD1	TRBV7-2	CASTNQGAGYEQYF	TGTGCCAGCACAAATCAGGGGGCGGGCTACGAGCAGTACTTC
12	.	TRBJ2-1	TRBD2	TRBV29-1	CSVEGLAFEQFF	TGCAGCGTTGAAGGACTAGCCTTTGAGCAGTTCTTC
15	.	TRBJ1-5	TRBD1	TRBV6-5	CASSSTGDDNQPQHF	TGTGCCAGCAGCTCAACAGGGGATGACAATCAGCCCCAGCATTTT
15	few	TRBJ2-7	TRBD2	TRBV5-1	CASSLQLAGAHEQYF	TGCGCCAGCAGCTTACAACTAGCGGGAGCCCACGAGCAGTACTTC
13	.	TRBJ1-5	.	TRBV27	CASSYQGGQPQHF	TGTGCCAGCAGTTATCAGGGAGGTCAGCCCCAGCATTTT
13	.	TRBJ2-7	.	TRBV27	CASSPGLPYEQYF	TGTGCCAGCAGTCCGGGACTTCCCTACGAGCAGTACTTC
15	.	TRBJ2-7	TRBD2	TRBV7-2	CASSHSTSGEYEQYF	TGTGCCAGCAGCCACTCGACTAGCGGAGAATACGAGCAGTACTTC
16	.	TRBJ2-1	TRBD1	TRBV27	CASSPPGQGAYNEQFF	TGTGCCAGCAGTCCGCCGGGACAGGGGGCGTATAATGAGCAGTTCTTC
17	.	TRBJ2-1	TRBD2	TRBV7-9	CASSLALRLAAIDEQFF	TGTGCCAGCAGCTTAGCGCTCAGACTAGCGGCAATCGATGAGCAGTTCTTC
18	.	TRBJ1-5	.	TRBV7-9	CASSYSGGGQGGNQPQHF	TGTGCCAGCAGCTATTCCGGGGGGGGGCAGGGCGGAAATCAGCCCCAGCATTTT
14	.	TRBJ2-7	.	TRBV27	CASSSRGSLYEQYF	TGTGCCAGCAGTTCCAGAGGCAGCCTCTACGAGCAGTACTTC
14	.	TRBJ1-4	TRBD1	TRBV6-1	CASMAGTGVEKLFF	TGTGCCAGCATGGCCGGGACAGGGGTTGAAAAACTGTTTTTT
15	.	TRBJ2-5	TRBD2	TRBV10-3	CAISPGTSRGETQYF	TGTGCCATCTCCCCAGGGACTAGCCGGGGGGAGACCCAGTACTTC
11	.	TRBJ1-2	TRBD1	TRBV19	CASSGTDGYTF	TGTGCCAGTAGTGGGACAGATGGCTACACCTTC
14	.	TRBJ2-5	TRBD2	TRBV5-1	CASSSGLAEETQYF	TGCGCCAGCAGCTCTGGACTAGCGGAAGAGACCCAGTACTTC
15	.	TRBJ1-5	TRBD1	TRBV11-2	CASSWDRGFNQPQHF	TGTGCCAGCAGCTGGGACAGGGGATTCAATCAGCCCCAGCATTTT
14	.	TRBJ1-2	.	TRBV10-2	CASSESVGGRGYTF	TGCGCCAGCAGTGAGTCCGTAGGAGGAAGGGGCTACACCTTC